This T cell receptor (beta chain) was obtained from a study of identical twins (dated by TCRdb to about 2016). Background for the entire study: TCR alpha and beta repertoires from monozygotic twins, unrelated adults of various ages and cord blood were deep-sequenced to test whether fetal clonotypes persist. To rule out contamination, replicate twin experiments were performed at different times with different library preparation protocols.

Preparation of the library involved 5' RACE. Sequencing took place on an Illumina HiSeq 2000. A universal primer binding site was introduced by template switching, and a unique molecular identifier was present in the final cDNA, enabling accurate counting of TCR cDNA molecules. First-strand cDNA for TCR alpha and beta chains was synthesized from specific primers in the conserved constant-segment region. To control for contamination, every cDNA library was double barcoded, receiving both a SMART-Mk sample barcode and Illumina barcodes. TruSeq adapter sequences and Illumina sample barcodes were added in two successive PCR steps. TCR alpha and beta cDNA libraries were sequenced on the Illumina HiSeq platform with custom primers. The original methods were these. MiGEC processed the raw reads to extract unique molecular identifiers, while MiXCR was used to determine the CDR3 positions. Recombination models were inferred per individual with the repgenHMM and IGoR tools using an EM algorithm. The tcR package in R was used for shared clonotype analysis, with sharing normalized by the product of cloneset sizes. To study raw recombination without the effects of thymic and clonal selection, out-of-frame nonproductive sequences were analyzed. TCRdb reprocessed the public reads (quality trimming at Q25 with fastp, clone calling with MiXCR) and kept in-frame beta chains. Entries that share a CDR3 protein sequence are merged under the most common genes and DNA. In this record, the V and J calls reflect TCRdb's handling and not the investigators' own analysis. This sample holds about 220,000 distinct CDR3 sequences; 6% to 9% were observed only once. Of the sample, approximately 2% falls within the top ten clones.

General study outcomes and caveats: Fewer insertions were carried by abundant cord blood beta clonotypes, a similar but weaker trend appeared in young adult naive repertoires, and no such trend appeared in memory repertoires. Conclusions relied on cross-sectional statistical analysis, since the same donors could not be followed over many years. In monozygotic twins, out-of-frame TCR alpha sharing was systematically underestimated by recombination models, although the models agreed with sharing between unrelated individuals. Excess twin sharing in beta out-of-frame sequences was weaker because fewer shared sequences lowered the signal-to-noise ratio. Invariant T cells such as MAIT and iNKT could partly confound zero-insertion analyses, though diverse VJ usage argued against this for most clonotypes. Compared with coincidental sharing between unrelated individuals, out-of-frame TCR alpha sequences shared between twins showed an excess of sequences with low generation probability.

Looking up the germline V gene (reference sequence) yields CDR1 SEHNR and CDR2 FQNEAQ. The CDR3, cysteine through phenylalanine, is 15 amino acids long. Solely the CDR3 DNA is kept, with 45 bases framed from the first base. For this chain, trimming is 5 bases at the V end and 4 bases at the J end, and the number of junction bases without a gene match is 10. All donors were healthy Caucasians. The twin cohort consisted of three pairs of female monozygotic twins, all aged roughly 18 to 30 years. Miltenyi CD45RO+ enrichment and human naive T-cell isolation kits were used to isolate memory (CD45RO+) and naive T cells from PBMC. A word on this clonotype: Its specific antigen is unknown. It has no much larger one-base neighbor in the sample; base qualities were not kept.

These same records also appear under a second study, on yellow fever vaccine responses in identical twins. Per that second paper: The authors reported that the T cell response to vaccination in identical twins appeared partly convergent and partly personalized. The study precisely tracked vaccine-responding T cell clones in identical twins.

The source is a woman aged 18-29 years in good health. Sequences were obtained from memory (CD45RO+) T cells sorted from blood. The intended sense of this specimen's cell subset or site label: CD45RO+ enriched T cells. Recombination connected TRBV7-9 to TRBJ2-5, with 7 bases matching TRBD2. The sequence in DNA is TGTGCCAGCAGCCCGGGGGGTCTGGCGGGAGAGACCCAGTACTTC. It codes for CASSPGGLAGETQYF.